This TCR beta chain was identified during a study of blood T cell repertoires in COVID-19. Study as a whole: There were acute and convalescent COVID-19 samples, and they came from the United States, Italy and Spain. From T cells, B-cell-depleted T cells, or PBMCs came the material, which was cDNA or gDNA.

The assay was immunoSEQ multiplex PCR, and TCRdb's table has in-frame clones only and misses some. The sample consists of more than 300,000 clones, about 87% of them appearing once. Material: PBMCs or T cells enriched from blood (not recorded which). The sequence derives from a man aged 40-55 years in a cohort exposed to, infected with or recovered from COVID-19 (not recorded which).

The CDR3 sequence is CASRRTGTSTDTQYF. The CDR3 DNA reads as TGTGCCAGCAGGCGGACAGGGACTAGCACAGATACGCAGTATTTT. The chain links TRBV27 to TRBJ2-3; the match to TRBD1 covers 8 bases. This CDR3 comprises 15 residues. V trimming: 6 bases; J trimming: 0 bases; junction bases outside the gene matches: 5. Germline assignment: CDR1 MNHEY and CDR2 SMNVEV (reference sequence).